The 18 T cell receptor beta chains reported below all come from one sample, sequenced in a study of T cells in Graves' hyperthyroidism and ophthalmopathy. RNA transcripts gave rise to amplified TCR beta CDR3 regions. With the HTBI primer set, the TCR CDR3 went through a first round of RT-PCR. TCRdb re-derived calls from the multiplex PCR reads in MiXCR, one entry per CDR3 protein. This sample has hundreds of thousands of distinct CDR3 sequences, with around 13% found just once. The sequenced sample was blood. The receptors stem from a woman younger than 45 with Graves' hyperthyroidism that later progressed to Graves' ophthalmopathy.

This clonotype was recorded many times. The chain joins TRBV2 to TRBJ2-5; TRBD2 matches at 9 bases. The V and J ends lost 3 bases and 0 bases, in that order; junction bases with no gene match: 2. CDR1 and CDR2 (germline): SNHLY, FYNNEI. This CDR3 has 15 amino acids. The chain's CDR3 is CASSDTSGYQETQYF. The CDR3 DNA reads as TGTGCCAGCAGTGACACTAGCGGGTACCAAGAGACCCAGTACTTC.

This clonotype has a count of ten or more. This rearrangement joins TRBV2 to TRBJ2-2; perhaps TRBD2 as D (5 bases). CDR1 and CDR2 from the germline V gene are SNHLY and FYNNEI. CDR3 length equals 15 residues. Trimming took 7 bases from V and 3 from J, leaving 15 bases between them. The CDR3: CASKPGDGDTGELFF. The CDR3 coding sequence is TGTGCCAGCAAACCCGGGGATGGGGACACCGGGGAGCTGTTTTTT.

This clonotype was counted many times. V usage is TRBV6-5 and J usage is TRBJ2-7; D gene uncertain. The length of the CDR3 is 13 residues. The germline V and J ends were trimmed by 0 bases and 2 bases, with 5 bases remaining between them. Germline CDR1 reads MNHEY; CDR2 reads SVGAGI. In DNA, the CDR3 is TGTGCCAGCAGTTACTCGGTAACCTACGAGCAGTACTTC. Translated, it gives CASSYSVTYEQYF.

As DNA, the CDR3 is TGCGCCAGCATGGGGGGAGGCGGTGTCACCGGGGAGCTGTTTTTT. It translates to CASMGGGGVTGELFF. V usage is TRBV5-1 and J usage is TRBJ2-2, with a tentative D call TRBD2 (6 bases). There are 15 residues in the CDR3. Looked up from germline, CDR1 is SGHRS and CDR2 is YFSETQ. V lost 6 bases to trimming and J lost 4 bases, with 16 bases between them.

About this clonotype: Since a much larger clone is just one base distant, this may be a read error. The chain carries TRBV12-3 or TRBV12-4 and TRBJ2-1, with 11 bases matching TRBD2. The V gene end was trimmed by 6 bases and the J gene end by 5 bases; junction bases not matched to a gene: 12. The length of the CDR3 is 17 residues. The CDR3 spells CASSQLAGGGTHNEQFF. The CDR3 DNA reads TGTGCCAGCAGCCAGTTAGCGGGAGGGGGAACCCACAATGAGCAGTTCTTC.

V is TRBV13 and J is TRBJ2-1; TRBD1 matches at 10 bases. Germline loops: CDR1 PRHDT, CDR2 FYEKMQ (reference sequence). The V and J ends lost 6 bases and 12 bases, in that order; junction bases with no gene match: 11. This CDR3 spans 14 amino acids. Written as DNA, the CDR3 is TGTGCCAGCAGTACCGGGACAGGGGTGATTGGGCAGTTCTTC. Its protein product is CASSTGTGVIGQFF. Filled out from reference TRBV13 and TRBJ2-1, the complete variable domain reads AAGVIQSPRHLIKEKRETATLKCYPIPRHDTVYWYQQGPGQDPQFLISFYEKMQSDKGSIPDRFSAQQFSDYHSELNMSSLELGDSALYFCASSTGTGVIGQFFGPGTRLTVL.

The CDR3 region is CSARPGGLGNTIYF. The CDR3 DNA sequence: TGCAGTGCTAGACCCGGGGGGCTCGGAAACACCATATATTTT. V is TRBV20-1 and J is TRBJ1-3, with a tentative D call TRBD1 (6 bases). The germline V gene encodes CDR1 DFQATT and CDR2 SNEGSKA (reference sequence). The CDR3 has 14 amino acids. Trimming removed 2 bases at V and 4 bases at J, with 12 bases between.

In its sample, this clonotype was seen many times. The gene calls are TRBV11-2 and TRBJ1-1, with a possible D match to TRBD1 (5 bases). Germline V CDR1 and CDR2: SGHAT, FQNNGV. The CDR3 consists of 17 residues. The V gene lost 3 bases and the J gene lost 0 bases, with 17 bases spanning the gap. The CDR3, as DNA: TGTGCCAGCAGCTTTACCGCGGGACGGACCATGAACACTGAAGCTTTCTTT. Translation gives CASSFTAGRTMNTEAFF. The full variable domain, its missing parts supplied by reference TRBV11-2 and TRBJ1-1, is EAGVAQSPRYKIIEKRQSVAFWCNPISGHATLYWYQQILGQGPKLLIQFQNNGVVDDSQLPKDRFSAERLKGVDSTLKIQPAKLEDSAVYLCASSFTAGRTMNTEAFFGQGTRLTVV.

This clonotype was picked up a small number of times. The chain recombines TRBV4-1 with TRBJ1-1; 7 positions match TRBD1. Germline CDR1 MGHRA, CDR2 YSYEKL. This CDR3 is built from 16 residues. The trim removed 4 bases at V and 0 bases at J, leaving 8 bases unmatched. The CDR3 protein is CASSRPRGRMNTEAFF. CDR3 in DNA: TGCGCCAGCAGCCGGCCGAGGGGGCGCATGAACACTGAAGCTTTCTTT.

Relative to its sample, this clonotype is medium-sized. The chain combines TRBV7-2 with TRBJ2-7; D possibly corresponds to TRBD1 (6 bases). Trimming took off 1 base at V and 2 bases at J, with 24 bases between the two ends. The CDR3 length is 19 residues. Germline V gene sequence: CDR1 SGHTA, CDR2 FQGNSA. The CDR3 loop is CASSLDYTAGQSKAYEQYF. The CDR3 DNA sequence: TGTGCCAGCAGCTTAGATTATACCGCCGGACAGTCAAAAGCCTACGAGCAGTACTTC.

This clonotype was counted between two and nine times. This chain connects TRBV6-1 to TRBJ2-1, with TRBD2 identical over 8 bases. The CDR3 sequence is 14 residues long. J was trimmed by 9 bases and V by 5 bases; bases with no gene match: 9. In germline, CDR1 is MNHNS, CDR2 SASEGT. The CDR3 nucleotides are TGTGCCAGCAGTCCATCGCGACTAGCGAGTGAGCAGTTCTTC. The encoded protein is CASSPSRLASEQFF.

A few counts support this clonotype. The V gene is TRBV6-1, the J gene TRBJ2-4; 8 positions match TRBD1. V lost 5 bases and J lost 0; bases outside the gene matches: 6. Germline V gene lookup returns CDR1 MNHNS and CDR2 SASEGT. CDR3 length: 16 amino acids. For the CDR3, the DNA is TGTGCCAGCAGTCCGGGACAGGCCTTAGCCAAAAACATTCAGTACTTC. Translation gives CASSPGQALAKNIQYF.

The table lists this clonotype with many counts. The chain's CDR3 is CASSFGGSGEQYF. Here the CDR3 DNA reads TGTGCCAGCAGTTTCGGCGGGAGTGGCGAGCAGTACTTC. This chain connects TRBV6-1 to TRBJ2-7, with 7 nucleotides matching TRBD2. Losses at the gene ends were 5 bases for V and 6 bases for J; bases not matched to a gene: 7. The CDR3 has 13 amino acids. Germline V gives CDR1 MNHNS, CDR2 SASEGT.

This clonotype occurred many times. The chain joins TRBV6-1 to TRBJ2-7; 9 bases agree with TRBD1. Germline values: CDR1 MNHNS, CDR2 SASEGT. The V gene end was trimmed by 5 bases and the J gene end by 0 bases; junction bases not matched to a gene: 5. The CDR3 loop spans 15 amino acids. This chain's CDR3 is CASSWGQGSSYEQYF. The CDR3 DNA reads as TGTGCCAGCAGTTGGGGACAGGGAAGCTCCTACGAGCAGTACTTC.

As regards this clonotype: Given a much more abundant clone one base away, this may be a read error. V and J are TRBV14 and TRBJ2-7; D is perhaps TRBD2 (6 bases). V was shortened by 4 bases and J by 3 bases, with 19 bases between the two germline ends. Germline CDR1 is SGHDN and CDR2 is FVKESK. This CDR3 has 16 amino acids. The CDR3 sequence: CASSPPLEDGGYEQYF. The DNA of the CDR3 is TGTGCCAGCAGCCCACCCTTAGAGGACGGGGGCTACGAGCAGTACTTC.

The V and J genes are TRBV28 and TRBJ1-3, with D perhaps TRBD1 (6 bases). V dropped 8 bases and J dropped 4 bases, with 15 bases sitting between them. CDR3 length: 14 amino acids. Germline V gene sequence: CDR1 MDHEN, CDR2 SYDVKM. The CDR3 reads CASGNGGRGNTIYF. CDR3 coding DNA: TGTGCCAGCGGCAACGGGGGCCGAGGAAACACCATATATTTT.

V and J are TRBV20-1 and TRBJ1-3; D perhaps matches TRBD1 (5 bases). The CDR3 length is 15 residues. Germline CDR1 and CDR2: DFQATT and SNEGSKA (reference sequence). V gave up 6 bases and J gave up 0 bases, with 15 bases separating them. The CDR3 nucleotides are TGCAGTGCCATTGAGACAGAAAACTCTGGAAACACCATATATTTT. Translation: CSAIETENSGNTIYF.

Concerning this clonotype: At one boundary the junction diverges from the germline segment, which might be a read error. The chain has TRBV19 and TRBJ1-1; the match to TRBD1 covers 7 bases. Germline lookup yields CDR1 LNHDA and CDR2 SQIVND (reference sequence). The CDR3 loop spans 17 amino acids. CDR3 nucleotides: TGTGCCAGTAGTAGAGGGTTCCAGGGGGGGATGAACAATGAAGCTTTCTTC. It translates to CASSRGFQGGMNNEAFF.